The source of this T cell receptor beta chain is a study of regulatory T cells in long-lasting Graves disease. Overall study findings and caveats: Persistent cases favored TRBV28, TRBJ1-2 and TRBJ2-5.

Germline V gives CDR1 SEHNR, CDR2 FQNEAQ (reference sequence). V lost 6 bases to trimming and J lost 5 bases, with 10 bases between them. The CDR3 has 12 amino acids. In building TCR beta libraries, iRepertoire HTBI primers were used together with Arm-PCR of CDR3 regions. MiXCR, applied by TCRdb to the multiplex PCR reads, yields one record per CDR3 protein. The sample has more than 450,000 distinct CDR3 sequences; around 16% are singletons. The time point here: newly diagnosed GD, antithyroid drugs for less than 3 months. With RNA extracted from PBMCs as input, the TCR library was made. This clonotype was seen ten or more times. Its antigen is not identified. This same sample was also taken into another study, of T cells in Graves' hyperthyroidism and ophthalmopathy. That source notes: Clinicians diagnosed patients from clinical symptoms, serum thyroxine and TRAb, thyroid ultrasound and orbital computed tomography. Blood samples included most of the expanded thyroid clonotypes exceeding 0.001. Ophthalmopathy onset followed model prediction by a median about 6.9 months.

This clonotype was sampled from a man aged 40-49 years with Graves disease. The gene calls are TRBV7-9 and TRBJ2-5; D is uncertain. The source was peripheral blood mononuclear cells (PBMCs), collected at new diagnosis, from a patient treated with antithyroid drugs. Here the CDR3 reads CASRNQDETQYF. For the CDR3, the DNA is TGTGCCAGCAGAAACCAAGACGAGACCCAGTACTTC. The full variable domain, rest sourced from reference TRBV7-9 and TRBJ2-5, is DTGVSQNPRHKITKRGQNVTFRCDPISEHNRLYWYRQTLGQGPEFLTYFQNEAQLEKSRLLSDRFSAERPKGSFSTLEIQRTEQGDSAMYLCASRNQDETQYFGPGTRLLVL.